The 30 T cell receptor beta chains presented below share a single source sample, sequenced in a study of T cell responses to AZD1222 COVID-19 vaccine. TCRdb's copy holds only in-frame clones and misses some; the assay was immunoSEQ multiplex PCR. The table lists more than 100,000 clones, 88% of them singletons. Sequenced here: peripheral blood, sampled on day 0 of AZD1222 vaccination. These receptors were taken from an adult in good health.

V is TRBV12-5 and J is TRBJ2-5, with D uncertain. V was trimmed by 6 bases and J by 7 bases, leaving 6 bases between them. This CDR3 comprises 10 residues. Looked up from germline, CDR1 is LGHNT and CDR2 is FRNRAP. The CDR3 here is CASGLPTQYF. As DNA, the CDR3 is TGTGCTAGTGGCTTGCCGACCCAGTACTTC.

The chain links TRBV27 to TRBJ2-7; the D is unclear. V lost 3 bases and J lost 2, with 8 bases in between. CDR1 is MNHEY, CDR2 SMNVEV, per germline (reference sequence). The CDR3 is 13 residues long. CDR3 region: CASSFGVTYEQYF. The CDR3 nucleotides are TGTGCCAGCAGTTTTGGGGTAACCTACGAGCAGTACTTC.

The rearrangement links TRBV29-1 to TRBJ1-2; D is perhaps TRBD1 (5 bases). CDR3 length equals 11 residues. Looked up from germline, CDR1 is SQVTM and CDR2 is ANQGSEA. The V end was cut by 7 bases, the J end by 0 bases, with 6 bases between. Here the CDR3 reads CSADTNYGYTF. CDR3 DNA: TGCAGCGCGGACACTAACTATGGCTACACCTTC.

The V gene is TRBV7-9, the J gene TRBJ2-1; 8 positions agree with TRBD2. The trim removed 5 bases at V and 6 bases at J, leaving 3 bases unmatched. Germline values: CDR1 SEHNR, CDR2 FQNEAQ (reference sequence). This CDR3 has 13 amino acids. CDR3 sequence reads: CASSPTSANEQFF. Here the CDR3 DNA reads TGTGCCAGCAGCCCGACTAGCGCCAATGAGCAGTTCTTC.

V is TRBV6-5 and J is TRBJ1-6, with D maybe TRBD1 (5 bases). The germline V gene encodes CDR1 MNHEY and CDR2 SVGAGI. There are 15 residues in the CDR3. V was trimmed by 0 bases and J by 7 bases, leaving 10 bases between them. For the CDR3, the DNA is TGTGCCAGCAGTTACTCTCGGGGGAGAAATTCACCCCTCCACTTT. Its protein product is CASSYSRGRNSPLHF.

This clone was picked up one time. The V gene is TRBV7-2, the J gene TRBJ1-3; D is undetermined. V was cut by 1 base and J by 0 bases, with 7 bases left in between. CDR3 length: 15 amino acids. CDR1 SGHTA and CDR2 FQGNSA come from the germline V gene. The CDR3 DNA is TGTGCCAGCAGCTTAGTAATGAGCTCTGGAAACACCATATATTTT. Amino acid sequence: CASSLVMSSGNTIYF.

The chain recombines TRBV15 with TRBJ1-2; 8 bases fit TRBD1. Germline V gene sequence: CDR1 LNHNV, CDR2 YYDKDF (reference sequence). The CDR3 extends over 14 amino acids. J was trimmed by 2 bases and V by 3 bases; bases with no gene match: 2. CDR3 residues: CATSSGTGNYGYTF. In DNA form, the CDR3 reads TGTGCCACCAGCAGCGGGACAGGAAACTATGGCTACACCTTC.

The genes are TRBV6-5 and TRBJ1-2; 10 nucleotides align to TRBD1. CDR1 MNHEY and CDR2 SVGAGI come from the germline V gene. CDR3 size: 13 residues. The V segment lost 4 bases and the J segment 5 bases; nucleotides outside the gene matches: 1. CDR3 nucleotides: TGTGCCAGCAGTTCGGACAGGGGGTATGGCTACACCTTC. The encoded protein is CASSSDRGYGYTF.

The chain uses TRBV5-1 and TRBJ1-2, with no clear D. The CDR3 spans 14 residues. Trimming cost V 4 bases and J 7 bases, with 17 bases left between them. Germline CDR1 reads SGHRS; CDR2 reads YFSETQ. The CDR3 spells CASSTDGGFRGYTF. For the CDR3, the DNA is TGCGCCAGCAGCACGGACGGTGGGTTTCGTGGCTACACCTTC.

This chain uses TRBV19 with TRBJ2-5; 9 bases match TRBD2. Germline lookup yields CDR1 LNHDA and CDR2 SQIVND (reference sequence). Trimming removed 2 bases from V and 3 bases from J; junction bases left unmatched: 1. The length of the CDR3 is 14 residues. The CDR3 is CASSILAGKETQYF. CDR3 bases: TGTGCCAGTAGTATACTAGCGGGGAAAGAGACCCAGTACTTC.

The count of this clone is one. This chain joins TRBV11-2 and TRBJ2-5, with D possibly called TRBD1 or TRBD2 (5 bases each). The germline V gene encodes CDR1 SGHAT and CDR2 FQNNGV. There are 15 residues in the CDR3. Trimming left V 1 base short and J 5 bases short, with 14 bases between. The CDR3 loop is CASSLVRLGVETQYF. The CDR3 nucleotides read TGTGCCAGCAGCTTAGTACGATTGGGGGTGGAGACCCAGTACTTC.

The rearrangement joins TRBV6-6 to TRBJ2-1; TRBD2 agrees at 12 bases. Germline assignment: CDR1 MNHNY and CDR2 SVGAGI (reference sequence). This CDR3 is 16 amino acids long. After removal of 2 bases from V and 5 bases from J, the junction contained 4 bases not matched to a gene. The CDR3 sequence: CASSYTSGGLNNEQFF. Written as DNA, the CDR3 is TGTGCCAGCAGTTACACTAGCGGGGGGCTAAACAATGAGCAGTTCTTC.

The chain employs TRBV3-1 (or the pseudogene TRBV3-2) and TRBJ2-2; TRBD2 aligns across 7 bases. The J segment lost 8 bases and the V segment lost 8 bases, leaving 5 bases of the junction unmatched. CDR1 is LGHDT and CDR2 is YNNKEL in the germline V gene (reference sequence). The CDR3 is made up of 12 amino acids. CDR3 nucleotide sequence: TGTGCCAGCCACACGGGGGGAGGGGAGCTGTTTTTT. Encoded protein: CASHTGGGELFF.

This clone has just a few counts. This rearrangement joins TRBV5-5 to TRBJ2-1; D not resolved. The CDR3 extends over 14 amino acids. V dropped 4 bases and J dropped 4 bases, with 12 bases sitting between them. Germline values: CDR1 SGHKS, CDR2 YYEKEE (reference sequence). The CDR3 sequence: CASSLTTIYNEQFF. The CDR3 DNA is TGTGCCAGCAGCCTAACGACAATATACAATGAGCAGTTCTTC. Full variable domain (rest looked up from reference TRBV5-5 and TRBJ2-1): DAGVTQSPTHLIKTRGQQVTLRCSPISGHKSVSWYQQVLGQGPQFIFQYYEKEERGRGNFPDRFSARQFPNYSSELNVNALLLGDSALYLCASSLTTIYNEQFFGPGTRLTVL.

J is TRBJ1-2 and V is TRBV18, with D perhaps matching TRBD1 (6 bases). The V end lost 2 bases, the J end lost 4 bases, and 11 bases lay between the germline ends. Germline CDR1 and CDR2: KGHSH and LQKENI. This CDR3 spans 14 amino acids. The chain's CDR3 is CASSPGGAAYGYTF. The CDR3 region has the DNA TGTGCCAGCTCACCAGGGGGCGCAGCCTATGGCTACACCTTC. Looking up the rest from reference TRBV18 and TRBJ1-2 gives the full variable domain: NAGVMQNPRHLVRRRGQEARLRCSPMKGHSHVYWYRQLPEEGLKFMVYLQKENIIDESGMPKERFSAEFPKEGPSILRIQQVVRGDSAAYFCASSPGGAAYGYTFGSGTRLTVV.

The chain joins TRBV5-1 to TRBJ2-3; TRBD2 aligns across 13 bases. The CDR3 totals 18 residues. V was clipped by 4 bases and J by 0 bases; unmatched bases: 8. Germline lookup yields CDR1 SGHRS and CDR2 YFSETQ. CDR3 bases: TGCGCCAGCAGCCGCTGGACTAGCGGGGGTTCTAGCACAGATACGCAGTATTTT. The encoded protein is CASSRWTSGGSSTDTQYF. The full variable domain, with the rest looked up from reference TRBV5-1 and TRBJ2-3, is KAGVTQTPRYLIKTRGQQVTLSCSPISGHRSVSWYQQTPGQGLQFLFEYFSETQRNKGNFPGRFSGRQFSNSRSEMNVSTLELGDSALYLCASSRWTSGGSSTDTQYFGPGTRLTVL.

The chain couples TRBV27 to TRBJ1-2; D is undetermined. Trimming left V 5 bases short and J 5 bases short, with 18 bases between. CDR1 MNHEY and CDR2 SMNVEV come from the germline V gene (reference sequence). The CDR3 covers 15 residues. CDR3 amino acids: CASSPIGPTAYGYTF. The CDR3 DNA reads TGTGCCAGCAGTCCTATCGGGCCGACTGCTTATGGCTACACCTTC.

The gene calls are TRBV27 and TRBJ2-7, with D possibly TRBD1 on 6 matching bases. From germline, CDR1 is MNHEY and CDR2 SMNVEV (reference sequence). The CDR3 totals 14 residues. Trimming cost V 8 bases and J 2 bases, with 16 bases left between them. The CDR3 DNA reads TGTGCCAGCCACGGCCTGGGGGCTACCTACGAGCAGTACTTC. The encoded protein is CASHGLGATYEQYF.

This chain joins TRBV9 and TRBJ1-2; no firm D call. The CDR3 is 13 amino acids. Germline CDR1 and CDR2: SGDLS and YYNGEE. The germline V and J ends were trimmed by 3 bases and 6 bases, with 12 bases remaining between them. CDR3 nucleotide sequence: TGTGCCAGCAGCGGCTCGGTTAGGAATGGCTACACCTTC. Amino acid sequence: CASSGSVRNGYTF.

In its sample, this clone was seen once. V gene TRBV5-6 combines with J gene TRBJ1-6, with D uncertain. This CDR3 is 15 amino acids long. CDR1 is SGHDT and CDR2 is YYEEEE in the germline V gene. V was trimmed by 0 bases and J by 4 bases, leaving 8 bases between them. Here the CDR3 reads CASSLGLMYNSPLHF. CDR3 DNA sequence: TGTGCCAGCAGCTTGGGTCTGATGTATAATTCACCCCTCCACTTT.

V is TRBV2 and J is TRBJ1-1; D unclear. CDR3 length equals 14 residues. Germline CDR1 is SNHLY and CDR2 is FYNNEI. Deletions cut 5 bases from V and 0 bases from J, with 10 bases between. Here the CDR3 DNA reads TGTGCCAGCAGTTTAGGAATCATGAACACTGAAGCTTTCTTT. It encodes CASSLGIMNTEAFF.

A single count supports this clone. V and J are TRBV29-1 and TRBJ2-2; TRBD1 matches at 9 bases. J lost 4 bases, V lost 5 bases, and 5 bases had no gene match. The germline CDR1 and CDR2 sequences are SQVTM and ANQGSEA. CDR3 length: 14 residues. As DNA, the CDR3 is TGCAGCGTTACAGGGGGCCGGGTCACCGGGGAGCTGTTTTTT. Encoded protein: CSVTGGRVTGELFF.

This chain links TRBV29-1 with TRBJ1-2, with D maybe TRBD1 (6 bases). Germline V gene data show CDR1 as SQVTM and CDR2 as ANQGSEA. This CDR3 is 12 amino acids long. V lost 6 bases and J 6 bases, leaving 14 bases between the germline ends. CDR3 protein: CSVGQGPHGYTF. The DNA of the CDR3 is TGCAGCGTCGGGCAGGGGCCTCATGGCTACACCTTC.

The chain's CDR3 is CASSPRGGGLEQYF. Written as DNA, the CDR3 is TGTGCCAGCAGCCCCAGGGGGGGTGGCCTGGAGCAGTACTTC. V usage is TRBV7-2 and J usage is TRBJ2-7; perhaps D is TRBD1 or TRBD2 (7 bases each). Trimming took 5 bases from V and 7 from J, leaving 18 bases between them. Germline CDR1 SGHTA, CDR2 FQGNSA. The CDR3 has 14 amino acids.

There are a few counts of this clone. The rearrangement uses TRBV15 and TRBJ1-5; D not certain. V was pared by 3 bases and J by 6 bases, with 15 bases between. The germline gives CDR1 LNHNV, CDR2 YYDKDF (reference sequence). There are 15 residues in the CDR3. The CDR3 loop reads CATSSGRTVGQPQHF. The CDR3 coding sequence is TGTGCCACCAGCAGTGGCCGTACGGTAGGTCAGCCCCAGCATTTT.

The genes are TRBV6-5 and TRBJ1-1; the D gene is possibly TRBD1 (6 bases). V was shortened by 8 bases and J by 5 bases, with 18 bases between the two germline ends. This CDR3 is 14 amino acids long. CDR1 MNHEY and CDR2 SVGAGI come from the germline V gene. The CDR3 spells CASLKGERGTEAFF. In nucleotides, the CDR3 is TGTGCCAGCCTAAAGGGGGAAAGAGGGACTGAAGCTTTCTTT.

DNA of the CDR3: TGTGCCACCAGCGGAGGGGATGGTCGGCAAGGGGAGCTGTTTTTT. Its translation: CATSGGDGRQGELFF. J is TRBJ2-2 and V is TRBV15; possibly TRBD2 for D (6 bases). Germline assignment: CDR1 LNHNV and CDR2 YYDKDF (reference sequence). The CDR3 extends over 15 amino acids. Deletions cut 5 bases from V and 8 bases from J, with 18 bases between.

The V and J genes are TRBV25-1 and TRBJ1-2; D might be TRBD1 (6 bases). The CDR3 has 14 amino acids. Germline V gene sequence: CDR1 MGHDK, CDR2 SYGVNS. V shed 4 bases and J shed 5 bases, with 14 bases lying between them. The CDR3 protein is CASSGRGGPYGYTF. CDR3 coding DNA: TGTGCCAGCAGTGGGAGAGGGGGACCTTATGGCTACACCTTC.

This clone was observed a handful of times. This chain connects TRBV5-1 to TRBJ1-4; D call uncertain. V lost 4 bases to trimming and J lost 0 bases, with 13 bases between them. The CDR3 has 16 residues. Germline loops: CDR1 SGHRS, CDR2 YFSETQ. The CDR3, as DNA: TGCGCCAGCAGCCCCGGGTCTGCATCAACTAATGAAAAACTGTTTTTT. It is translated as CASSPGSASTNEKLFF.

This clone came up a few times. The chain couples TRBV9 to TRBJ2-3, with D unresolved. CDR1 and CDR2 from the germline V gene are SGDLS and YYNGEE. V lost 1 base to trimming and J lost 6 bases, with 3 bases between them. CDR3 length: 11 residues. The CDR3 here is CASSVQDTQYF. The CDR3 nucleotides read TGTGCCAGCAGCGTACAGGATACGCAGTATTTT.